One and the same sample provided the 32 T cell receptor beta chains below, sequenced in a study of control samples from healthy donors and cancer patients. TCRdb's copy holds only in-frame clones and misses some; the assay was immunoSEQ multiplex PCR. The sample holds over 100,000 clones, around 89% seen once. What was sequenced was blood. These receptors were obtained from a woman in her forties or fifties in good health.

The chain couples TRBV5-6 to TRBJ2-5; D unresolved. This CDR3 is built from 11 residues. The germline CDR1 and CDR2 sequences are SGHDT and YYEEEE. Trimming shortened V by 1 base and J by 5 bases, and 3 bases separated the two germline ends. The CDR3 DNA follows: TGTGCCAGCAGCTTGAGGGAGACCCAGTACTTC. Its protein product is CASSLRETQYF.

The V and J genes are TRBV7-9 and TRBJ2-2, with 8 bases that match TRBD1. CDR3 length: 14 residues. Germline lookup yields CDR1 SEHNR and CDR2 FQNEAQ (reference sequence). J gave up 4 bases and V 5 bases, and 3 bases lay outside the gene matches. The DNA of the CDR3 is TGTGCCAGCAGCGGACAGGGTTTCACCGGGGAGCTGTTTTTT. It specifies CASSGQGFTGELFF.

This clone appeared a single time. This specimen includes other DNA sequences encoding the same CDR3. The CDR3 here is CASSVGGSQETQYF. The CDR3 DNA follows: TGTGCCAGCAGCGTAGGTGGCAGTCAAGAGACCCAGTACTTC. V usage is TRBV9 and J usage is TRBJ2-5; D is unresolved. Trimming left V 0 bases short and J 2 bases short, with 8 bases between. The CDR3 contains 14 residues. Germline CDR1 is SGDLS and CDR2 is YYNGEE.

The chain couples TRBV6-5 to TRBJ2-2, with 8 bases that match TRBD2. Germline V lookup: CDR1 MNHEY, CDR2 SVGAGI. J gave up 8 bases and V 8 bases, and 13 bases lay outside the gene matches. This CDR3 has 15 residues. The CDR3 is CASSSPREGSGELFF. The CDR3 DNA is TGTGCCAGCTCATCACCCCGGGAGGGTTCGGGGGAGCTGTTTTTT.

This clone has just a few counts. The rearrangement links TRBV2 to TRBJ2-3; D remains ambiguous. This CDR3 is 15 amino acids long. Germline V gene sequence: CDR1 SNHLY, CDR2 FYNNEI. Trimming took off 7 bases at V and 1 base at J, with 15 bases between the two ends. CDR3 sequence (DNA): TGTGCCAGCAACGCTAGAAGTGGGGGCACAGATACGCAGTATTTT. This gives the protein CASNARSGGTDTQYF.

The rearrangement links TRBV30 to TRBJ1-2; no clear D. Germline-derived CDR1 and CDR2 are GTSNPN and SVGIG (reference sequence). The CDR3 is 11 amino acids. Trimming took 0 bases from V and 4 from J, leaving 3 bases between them. The CDR3 DNA reads as TGTGCCTGGAGTGTATCCTATGGCTACACCTTC. Residues: CAWSVSYGYTF.

The chain employs TRBV20-1 and TRBJ2-1; 9 bases agree with TRBD2. V shed 3 bases and J 4 bases; nucleotides not matched to a gene: 7. The germline gives CDR1 DFQATT, CDR2 SNEGSKA (reference sequence). The CDR3 has 15 amino acids. DNA for the CDR3: TGCAGTGCTAGTCAGGCTAGCGGGAATTACAATGAGCAGTTCTTC. Translating gives CSASQASGNYNEQFF.

This clone was seen only once. The chain has TRBV19 and TRBJ2-3; D not certain. In germline, CDR1 is LNHDA, CDR2 SQIVND (reference sequence). The CDR3 totals 15 residues. The V end was cut by 6 bases, the J end by 6 bases, with 19 bases between. The CDR3 loop reads CASSPHGPAADTQYF. The DNA of the CDR3 is TGTGCCAGTAGCCCGCACGGGCCAGCCGCCGATACGCAGTATTTT.

The rearrangement joins TRBV9 to TRBJ2-1, with TRBD1 matching 8 bases. Germline loops: CDR1 SGDLS, CDR2 YYNGEE. The junction had 4 bases not matched to a gene; V was cut back by 0 bases and J by 5 bases. The CDR3 contains 15 residues. CDR3 amino acids: CASSVGTGLNNEQFF. In DNA, the CDR3 is TGTGCCAGCAGCGTAGGGACAGGGCTCAACAATGAGCAGTTCTTC.

The chain uses TRBV3-1 (or the pseudogene TRBV3-2) and TRBJ2-1; 8 bases align to TRBD2. This CDR3 spans 14 amino acids. In germline, CDR1 is LGHDT, CDR2 YNNKEL (reference sequence). The V gene end was trimmed by 5 bases and the J gene end by 3 bases; junction bases not matched to a gene: 3. CDR3 nucleotide sequence: TGTGCCAGCAGCGGGCGGGAGGTCTACAATGAGCAGTTCTTC. It specifies CASSGREVYNEQFF.

The chain combines TRBV18 with TRBJ2-2; D remains unclear. The CDR3 spans 14 residues. CDR1 and CDR2 (germline): KGHSH, LQKENI. Trimming removed 0 bases from V and 4 bases from J, with 6 bases in between. The CDR3 sequence is CASSPPGITGELFF. For the CDR3, the DNA is TGTGCCAGCTCACCACCGGGGATCACCGGGGAGCTGTTTTTT.

V is TRBV27 and J is TRBJ1-1; D gene ambiguous. V shed 2 bases and J shed 0 bases, with 7 bases lying between them. Germline CDR1 is MNHEY and CDR2 is SMNVEV (reference sequence). This CDR3 comprises 14 residues. The CDR3 spells CASSLGRMNTEAFF. The CDR3 DNA follows: TGTGCCAGCAGTTTAGGACGGATGAACACTGAAGCTTTCTTT.

The chain's CDR3 is CASSPASTYSGANVLTF. The CDR3, as DNA: TGCGCCAGCAGCCCGGCCAGTACCTACTCTGGGGCCAACGTCCTGACTTTC. V usage is TRBV4-1 and J usage is TRBJ2-6; D gene ambiguous. Germline CDR1 is MGHRA and CDR2 is YSYEKL. Deletions cut 4 bases from V and 0 bases from J, with 13 bases between. This CDR3 is 17 amino acids long.

The V and J genes are TRBV9 and TRBJ1-1; TRBD1 is a possible D gene (5 bases). The CDR3 runs to 13 residues. The germline V gene encodes CDR1 SGDLS and CDR2 YYNGEE. Deletions cut 1 base from V and 7 bases from J, with 11 bases between. CDR3 protein: CASSVNQGYEAFF. The CDR3 region has the DNA TGTGCCAGCAGCGTAAATCAGGGATATGAAGCTTTCTTT.

J is TRBJ2-7 and V is TRBV6-5; D is undetermined. The CDR3 sequence is 13 residues long. Germline CDR1 is MNHEY and CDR2 is SVGAGI. Trimming pared 6 bases from V and 6 bases from J, leaving 15 bases between. This CDR3 reads CASSDEMVAEQYV. The CDR3 nucleotides are TGTGCCAGCAGCGACGAGATGGTAGCCGAGCAGTACGTC.

V gene TRBV5-1 combines with J gene TRBJ1-4; 11 bases are a match to TRBD1. This CDR3 has 14 residues. Germline CDR1 and CDR2: SGHRS and YFSETQ. V trimming: 4 bases; J trimming: 7 bases; junction bases outside the gene matches: 3. The CDR3 nucleotides are TGCGCCAGCAGCCCCGGGACAGGGGGTGAAAAACTGTTTTTT. It translates to CASSPGTGGEKLFF.

There are a few counts of this clone. The rearrangement joins TRBV18 to TRBJ2-7, with 11 bases fitting TRBD1. The V gene end was trimmed by 6 bases and the J gene end by 2 bases; junction bases not matched to a gene: 6. Germline CDR1 reads KGHSH; CDR2 reads LQKENI. CDR3 size: 15 residues. CDR3 sequence reads: CASSTDRGRAYEQYV. Here the CDR3 DNA reads TGTGCCAGCTCCACGGACAGGGGGCGCGCCTACGAGCAGTACGTC.

The rearrangement uses TRBV7-8 and TRBJ1-5; maybe TRBD1 (5 bases). CDR1 SGHVS and CDR2 FQNEAQ come from the germline V gene. V was shortened by 5 bases and J by 1 base, with 9 bases between the two germline ends. There are 14 residues in the CDR3. CDR3 DNA: TGTGCCAGCAGCGAGCGGGACAGCAATCAGCCCCAGCATTTT. As protein: CASSERDSNQPQHF. The whole variable domain, filled in from reference TRBV7-8 and TRBJ1-5, reads GAGVSQSPRYKVAKRGQDVALRCDPISGHVSLFWYQQALGQGPEFLTYFQNEAQLDKSGLPSDRFFAERPEGSVSTLKIQRTQQEDSAVYLCASSERDSNQPQHFGDGTRLSIL.

The gene calls are TRBV6-5 and TRBJ2-7, with TRBD2 as a possible D gene (6 bases). The germline V gene encodes CDR1 MNHEY and CDR2 SVGAGI. Trimming pared 4 bases from V and 7 bases from J, leaving 14 bases between. This CDR3 contains 13 residues. The CDR3 coding sequence is TGTGCCAGCAGTTTCGGGGGAACGGGTGAGCAGTACTTC. Protein sequence: CASSFGGTGEQYF.

The chain combines TRBV5-6 with TRBJ2-1, with 7 bases lining up with TRBD1. The CDR3 totals 15 residues. Trimming cost V 1 base and J 4 bases; bases outside gene matches: 5. Per germline, CDR1 SGHDT and CDR2 YYEEEE. The CDR3 protein is CASSLMQGVYNEQFF. The CDR3 bases are TGTGCCAGCAGCTTGATGCAGGGGGTTTACAATGAGCAGTTCTTC.

This clone was counted once. This chain joins TRBV7-9 and TRBJ1-5; 7 positions match TRBD1. In germline, CDR1 is SEHNR, CDR2 FQNEAQ (reference sequence). The ends lost 10 bases at V and 11 bases at J; junction bases unmatched: 17. The CDR3 consists of 14 residues. The CDR3 loop reads CATSRGGREGTQHF. DNA of the CDR3: TGTGCCACCTCCAGGGGGGGCCGAGAGGGGACCCAGCATTTT.

This sequence joins TRBV24-1 and TRBJ2-1, with TRBD1 matching over 7 bases. The CDR3 runs 18 residues. V dropped 4 bases and J dropped 1; count of bases not matched to a gene: 12. CDR1 KGHDR and CDR2 SFDVKD come from the germline V gene. CDR3 nucleotides: TGTGCCACCAGTGACCATCGACGACAGGGCCGATCCTACAATGAGCAGTTCTTC. It yields the protein CATSDHRRQGRSYNEQFF.

V usage is TRBV7-8 and J usage is TRBJ1-4; D is ambiguous. Trimming pared 0 bases from V and 3 bases from J, leaving 14 bases between. Germline V gene data show CDR1 as SGHVS and CDR2 as FQNEAQ. The CDR3 has 17 residues. CDR3 loop: CASSLAVQLTPNEKLFF. The CDR3 DNA sequence: TGTGCCAGCAGCTTAGCCGTGCAGCTCACCCCTAATGAAAAACTGTTTTTT.

The V gene is TRBV14, the J gene TRBJ1-1; 7 bases fit TRBD1. Per the germline V gene, CDR1 is SGHDN and CDR2 is FVKESK. V lost 4 bases, J lost 3 bases, and 2 bases stayed unmatched. This CDR3 is 13 amino acids long. CDR3 residues: CASSPQGYTEAFF. In DNA form, the CDR3 reads TGTGCCAGCAGCCCACAGGGGTACACTGAAGCTTTCTTT.

This chain uses TRBV5-1 with TRBJ2-5, with 8 bases matching TRBD2. Germline-derived CDR1 and CDR2 are SGHRS and YFSETQ. The V and J ends lost 0 bases and 5 bases, in that order; junction bases with no gene match: 6. This CDR3 is 15 amino acids long. Here the CDR3 reads CASSLGGGLAETQYF. The DNA of the CDR3 is TGCGCCAGCAGCTTGGGCGGGGGGCTGGCGGAGACCCAGTACTTC.

This clone has just one count. This rearrangement joins TRBV18 to TRBJ2-1; 9 bases map to TRBD2. The CDR3 covers 15 residues. The ends lost 4 bases at V and 5 bases at J; junction bases unmatched: 6. CDR1 and CDR2 (germline): KGHSH, LQKENI. The CDR3 spells CASSHGLATNNEQFF. CDR3 nucleotides: TGTGCCAGCTCACATGGACTAGCGACTAACAATGAGCAGTTCTTC.

The J gene is TRBJ1-3, the V gene TRBV6-6, with a tentative D call TRBD1 (5 bases). V gave up 7 bases and J gave up 2 bases, with 15 bases separating them. The CDR3 length is 15 residues. Germline values: CDR1 MNHNY, CDR2 SVGAGI (reference sequence). CDR3 amino acids: CASKTGGSAGNTIYF. CDR3 bases: TGTGCCAGCAAAACGGGGGGGAGTGCTGGAAACACCATATATTTT.

The chain uses TRBV11-1 and TRBJ2-1; D is ambiguous. The CDR3 sequence is 16 residues long. V was clipped by 7 bases and J by 5 bases, with 21 bases between them. In germline, CDR1 is SGHAT, CDR2 FQDESV (reference sequence). CDR3 region: CASKLESRHLNNEQFF. CDR3 DNA sequence: TGTGCCAGCAAGCTAGAGTCGAGACACCTGAACAATGAGCAGTTCTTC.

The chain joins TRBV27 to TRBJ1-6; a possible D gene is TRBD1 (6 bases). Trimming cost V 6 bases and J 6 bases, with 15 bases left between them. From germline, CDR1 is MNHEY and CDR2 SMNVEV (reference sequence). This CDR3 is built from 15 residues. Written as DNA, the CDR3 is TGTGCCAGCAGGCAACAGGGCACGTTTAATTCACCCCTCCACTTT. It encodes CASRQQGTFNSPLHF.

The chain is built from TRBV7-9 and TRBJ1-5; D perhaps matches TRBD1 (5 bases). V gave up 5 bases and J gave up 0 bases, with 8 bases separating them. The CDR3 runs to 14 residues. Germline CDR1 reads SEHNR; CDR2 reads FQNEAQ (reference sequence). In nucleotides, the CDR3 is TGTGCCAGCAGCCCTCAGGGTAGCAATCAGCCCCAGCATTTT. Protein sequence: CASSPQGSNQPQHF. Full variable domain (rest looked up from reference TRBV7-9 and TRBJ1-5): DTGVSQNPRHKITKRGQNVTFRCDPISEHNRLYWYRQTLGQGPEFLTYFQNEAQLEKSRLLSDRFSAERPKGSFSTLEIQRTEQGDSAMYLCASSPQGSNQPQHFGDGTRLSIL.

The chain has TRBV6-6 and TRBJ1-5; D not resolved. CDR1 is MNHNY and CDR2 is SVGAGI in the germline V gene (reference sequence). Trimming pared 2 bases from V and 6 bases from J, leaving 11 bases between. The CDR3 runs to 14 residues. CDR3 sequence: CASSYRALGQPQHF. The CDR3 bases are TGTGCCAGCAGTTACAGGGCCCTGGGTCAGCCCCAGCATTTT.

The V gene is TRBV6-2 or TRBV6-3, the J gene TRBJ2-7; tentatively, D is TRBD1 (5 bases). Trimming cost V 5 bases and J 1 base, with 9 bases left between them. Looked up from germline, CDR1 is MNHEY and CDR2 is SVGEGT. This CDR3 has 13 amino acids. CDR3 sequence reads: CASSKGVSYEQYF. Here the CDR3 DNA reads TGTGCCAGCAGTAAAGGGGTTTCCTACGAGCAGTACTTC.